This T cell receptor (beta chain) was sequenced for a study of CD8 T cells in Susac syndrome. From blood CD8+ and CD4+ T cells, the TCR beta chain was sequenced. Each multiple sclerosis control was a treatment-naive patient with relapsing-remitting disease that was either stable or active. TEMRA cells were enriched by FACS, while CD8+ and CD4+ T cells were obtained through a negative isolation that was performed magnetically. This clonotype was observed a few times. With random hexamers, roughly 0.45 to 1 ug RNA was reverse transcribed. Coverage of TCR beta CDR3 amplification by immunoSEQ multiplex PCR extended to 54 Vbeta and 13 Jbeta. In TCRdb, the immunoSEQ multiplex PCR reads were re-called with MiXCR into one record per CDR3 protein. This sample carries approximately 140,000 distinct CDR3 sequences, 75% to 90% of them seen once, and the ten largest clones take more than 0.5%. This CDR3 contains 17 residues. Germline CDR1 is MNHNS and CDR2 is SASEGT. The trim removed 8 bases at V and 0 bases at J, leaving 10 bases unmatched.

The material sequenced was CD8+ T cells from PBMCs. The clonotype was recovered from a human donor with multiple sclerosis. The chain joins TRBV6-1 to TRBJ1-6; TRBD1 matches at 7 bases. The DNA for the CDR3 is TGTGCCAGCCAATACAGGGGAGCAAGCTCCTATAATTCACCCCTCCACTTT. This codes for CASQYRGASSYNSPLHF.